This is a list of T cell receptor beta chains from one sample in a study of identical twins. Each CDR3 protein is one row after TCRdb ran MiXCR on the 5' RACE reads. The data hold about 210,000 distinct CDR3 sequences, with roughly 10% observed a single time. The material sequenced was memory (CD45RO+) T cells sorted from blood. These receptors were collected from a woman aged 18 to 35 in good health. CDR3s include the opening cysteine and the closing phenylalanine or tryptophan. D genes are given only for firm matches. Clone size is not always given. Where it is, it says once, few, many or a class for expanded clones.

d_call	clone_size	j_call	v_call	cdr3_aa	cdr3_nt
NA	NA	TRBJ1-2	TRBV6-2/TRBV6-3	CASSSAYGYTF	TGTGCCAGCAGCTCCGCCTATGGCTACACCTTC
NA	NA	TRBJ2-5	TRBV11-1	CASTNGWETQYF	TGTGCCAGCACCAACGGATGGGAGACCCAGTACTTC
NA	few	TRBJ2-7	TRBV19	CASSIAGTHEQYF	TGTGCCAGTAGTATAGCCGGGACTCACGAGCAGTACTTC
NA	NA	TRBJ2-1	TRBV9	CASSLTGVYNEQFF	TGTGCCAGCAGCCTTACCGGAGTTTACAATGAGCAGTTCTTC
NA	NA	TRBJ1-1	TRBV20-1	CSARDRRDTEAFF	TGCAGTGCTAGAGATCGGAGGGACACTGAAGCTTTCTTT
NA	many	TRBJ2-2	TRBV3-1	CASSQRAGFDTGELFF	TGTGCCAGCAGCCAGAGGGCTGGATTCGACACCGGGGAGCTGTTTTTT
NA	few	TRBJ2-7	TRBV7-9	CASSPWTGPYEQYF	TGTGCCAGCAGCCCCTGGACGGGGCCCTACGAGCAGTACTTC
NA	few	TRBJ2-7	TRBV20-1	CSARAPYRSHEQYF	TGCAGTGCTAGGGCCCCATACCGATCCCACGAGCAGTACTTC
NA	few	TRBJ2-1	TRBV12-3/TRBV12-4	CASSLSSGYNEQFF	TGTGCCAGCAGCCTCAGTAGCGGTTACAATGAGCAGTTCTTC
NA	few	TRBJ1-1	TRBV20-1	CSALRGGSTEAFF	TGCAGTGCCCTAAGAGGGGGGAGCACTGAAGCTTTCTTT
TRBD2	few	TRBJ2-3	TRBV6-1	CAAEGLAGFGGDTQYF	TGTGCCGCCGAGGGACTAGCGGGATTCGGGGGGGATACGCAGTATTTT
NA	NA	TRBJ1-1	TRBV19	CASSVGTSGTEAFF	TGTGCCAGTAGTGTCGGGACATCCGGCACTGAAGCTTTCTTT
TRBD2	many	TRBJ2-7	TRBV12-3/TRBV12-4	CASSATSGSSYEQYF	TGTGCCAGCAGTGCGACTAGCGGTAGCTCCTACGAGCAGTACTTC
NA	few	TRBJ2-7	TRBV12-3/TRBV12-4	CASGAGTYYGEQYF	TGTGCCAGCGGGGCCGGGACCTATTATGGGGAGCAGTACTTC
NA	NA	TRBJ2-2	TRBV2	CASMERPPTGELFF	TGTGCCAGCATGGAGAGACCCCCCACCGGGGAGCTGTTTTTT
NA	many	TRBJ2-7	TRBV20-1	CSARQGGNYEQYF	TGCAGTGCTAGACAGGGGGGCAACTACGAGCAGTACTTC
TRBD2	NA	TRBJ2-3	TRBV6-5	CASSYPEKREARTNTQYF	TGTGCCAGCAGTTACCCGGAGAAACGGGAGGCCCGGACGAATACGCAGTATTTT
TRBD1	NA	TRBJ2-5	TRBV5-6	CASSFGTGPPQTQYF	TGTGCCAGCAGCTTCGGGACAGGGCCTCCTCAGACCCAGTACTTC
NA	NA	TRBJ2-3	TRBV20-1	CSARVKGQADTQYF	TGCAGTGCTAGAGTGAAGGGCCAGGCAGATACGCAGTATTTT
NA	many	TRBJ1-1	TRBV20-1	CSGVRHATEAFF	TGCAGTGGGGTGCGCCATGCCACTGAAGCTTTCTTT
TRBD2	many	TRBJ2-7	TRBV5-1	CASSLLAGGFEQYF	TGCGCCAGCAGCCTACTAGCGGGAGGGTTCGAGCAGTACTTC
NA	few	TRBJ1-5	TRBV12-3/TRBV12-4	CASKRRGNLNQPQHF	TGTGCCAGCAAGCGGAGAGGGAACCTCAATCAGCCCCAGCATTTT
TRBD2	few	TRBJ2-7	TRBV15	CATSRDAGGGPYEQYF	TGTGCCACCAGCAGAGATGCGGGGGGGGGCCCCTACGAGCAGTACTTC
NA	many	TRBJ1-1	TRBV6-5	CASRSQGALAFF	TGTGCCAGCAGGTCCCAGGGCGCGTTAGCTTTCTTT
NA	NA	TRBJ1-4	TRBV5-1	CASSLNPLGGEKLFF	TGCGCCAGCAGTTTAAATCCCCTAGGGGGTGAAAAACTGTTTTTT
TRBD2	few	TRBJ2-7	TRBV20-1	CSAQAGARQQYF	TGCAGTGCGCAAGCGGGAGCGCGGCAGCAGTACTTC
TRBD1	NA	TRBJ1-1	TRBV10-1	CASSRDRVTAFF	TGCGCCAGCAGCCGGGACAGGGTTACAGCTTTCTTT
TRBD1	NA	TRBJ1-2	TRBV7-2	CASSRLGQGVYGYTF	TGTGCCAGCAGCCGACTGGGACAGGGGGTTTATGGCTACACCTTC
TRBD2	few	TRBJ2-5	TRBV7-2	CASSPPGTSTLRTQYF	TGTGCCAGCAGCCCCCCCGGGACTAGCACCCTCCGGACCCAGTACTTC
TRBD1	many	TRBJ1-5	TRBV2	CASSADRDQPQHF	TGTGCCAGCAGCGCGGACAGGGATCAGCCCCAGCATTTT
NA	few	TRBJ1-2	TRBV7-9	CASSPGHANYGYTF	TGTGCCAGCAGCCCGGGACACGCCAACTATGGCTACACCTTC